A single TCR beta chain is shown here with its context. The CDR3 is 13 residues long. Trimming pared 0 bases from V and 13 bases from J, leaving 12 bases between. The germline V gene encodes CDR1 SGHNT and CDR2 YENEEA. TCRdb itself ran the RT-PCR reads through MiXCR, one entry per CDR3 protein. The sample has almost 700,000 distinct CDR3 sequences; 13% to 15% are singletons. The sequenced sample was memory CD4+ T cells from blood. This TCR derives from a female donor in good health, serving as a healthy control. J is TRBJ2-2 and V is TRBV11-3, with D perhaps matching TRBD1 or TRBD2 (6 bases each). CDR3 DNA sequence: TGTGCCAGCAGCTTAGATCGGGGGCGCGCGCTGTTTTTT. Translating it yields CASSLDRGRALFF.